A single sample gave rise to the 3 T cell receptor beta chains below, sequenced in a study of shared clonotypes between healthy human individuals. Clones were read by immunoSEQ multiplex PCR, and TCRdb kept only the in-frame ones, dropping some. The table records 2 million to 2.5 million clones, approximately 93% of them present only once. Sequenced material: naive CD4+ T cells from PBMCs. As for subset: CD45RA+ positively selected. The receptors here all came from a man aged 18 to 30 in good health. Some clones in this sample may be carry-over from other donors' samples.

This clone was seen more than once but under ten times. The chain joins TRBV28 to TRBJ1-5; TRBD1 agrees at 7 bases. Germline lookup yields CDR1 MDHEN and CDR2 SYDVKM. This CDR3 is built from 14 residues. V lost 6 bases and J lost 5; bases outside the gene matches: 7. The CDR3 region is CASSRGQDYQPQHF. In DNA form, the CDR3 reads TGTGCCAGCAGCCGCGGACAGGATTATCAGCCCCAGCATTTT.

V gene TRBV7-2 combines with J gene TRBJ2-1; TRBD2 matches 12 bases. The germline V gene encodes CDR1 SGHTA and CDR2 FQGNSA. The CDR3 length is 14 residues. V lost 5 bases, J lost 8 bases, and 4 bases stayed unmatched. The CDR3 DNA is TGTGCCAGCAGCCGACTAGCGGGAGTCCATGAGCAGTTCTTC. Its translation is CASSRLAGVHEQFF.

V usage is TRBV11-2 and J usage is TRBJ2-3; D ambiguous. The CDR3 runs 15 residues. In germline, CDR1 is SGHAT, CDR2 FQNNGV. The ends were cut back, 8 bases at V and 1 base at J, with 16 bases in the middle. The CDR3 here is CASLKGSFRTDTQYF. CDR3 DNA sequence: TGTGCCAGCCTGAAAGGAAGTTTCCGCACAGATACGCAGTATTTT.